At least ten counts were recorded for the clone carrying this T cell receptor beta chain. Its antigen is unidentified. TCRdb used MiXCR to reprocess the 5' RACE reads, holding one entry per CDR3 protein. The table includes 130,000 or so distinct CDR3 sequences, 6% to 8.5% detected once. V was pared by 3 bases and J by 0 bases, with 11 bases of the junction left unmatched. The CDR3 contains 17 residues. Germline V lookup: CDR1 DFQATT, CDR2 SNEGSKA (reference sequence). This entry comes from a study of CD8 T cells in ankylosing spondylitis. Overall study results and limits: Researchers reportedly found disease-linked clones significantly enriched in matched ankylosing spondylitis synovial fluid. Disease-associated clones were CD8+ and fairly uncommon in peripheral blood. Blood from ankylosing spondylitis patients appeared to carry a characteristic roughly 8-variant TCR beta motif.

This TCR came from a male donor with ankylosing spondylitis or in good health (not recorded which). Sequencing input: blood, either unsorted or a sorted T cell fraction (not recorded which). This sequence joins TRBV20-1 and TRBJ2-3, with 8 bases lining up with TRBD2. The CDR3 here is CSASVRGVYSSTDTQYF. CDR3 DNA sequence: TGCAGTGCTAGTGTGCGGGGGGTTTATTCTAGCACAGATACGCAGTATTTT.